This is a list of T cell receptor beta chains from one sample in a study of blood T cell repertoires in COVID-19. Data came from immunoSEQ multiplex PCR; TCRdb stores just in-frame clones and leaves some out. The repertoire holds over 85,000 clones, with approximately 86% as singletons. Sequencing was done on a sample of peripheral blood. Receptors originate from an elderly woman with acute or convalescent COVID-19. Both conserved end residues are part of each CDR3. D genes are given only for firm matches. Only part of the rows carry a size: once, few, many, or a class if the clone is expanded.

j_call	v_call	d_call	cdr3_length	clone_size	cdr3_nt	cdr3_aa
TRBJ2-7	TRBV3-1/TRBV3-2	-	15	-	TGTGCCAGCAGCCAAGAACAGGGAAGAACCTACGAGCAGTACTTC	CASSQEQGRTYEQYF
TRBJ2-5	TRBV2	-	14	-	TGTGCCAGCAGTTCACAGGGTCTCCAAGAGACCCAGTACTTC	CASSSQGLQETQYF
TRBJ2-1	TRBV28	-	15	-	TGTGCCAGCAGTCCGGGGGGCTTCCCTTACAATGAGCAGTTCTTC	CASSPGGFPYNEQFF
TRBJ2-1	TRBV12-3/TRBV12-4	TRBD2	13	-	TGTGCCAGCACCGCGGGGGGGAAGGAAGTCAAGTTCTTC	CASTAGGKEVKFF
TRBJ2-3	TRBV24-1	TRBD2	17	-	TGTGCCACCAGTGCCAGCGGGGGGCCGGGGAACACAGATACGCAGTATTTT	CATSASGGPGNTDTQYF
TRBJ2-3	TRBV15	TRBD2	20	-	TGTGCCACCAGCAGAGATGATGGGACTAGCGGGGGCTTATCCACAGATACGCAGTATTTT	CATSRDDGTSGGLSTDTQYF
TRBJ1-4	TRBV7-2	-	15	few	TGTGCCAGCAGCTTATCCACGGTACGGTGGGAAAAACTGTTTTTT	CASSLSTVRWEKLFF
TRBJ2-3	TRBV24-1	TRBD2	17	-	TGTGCCACCAGTGATTGGGGGGGAAGTGGGGGCACAGATACGCAGTATTTT	CATSDWGGSGGTDTQYF
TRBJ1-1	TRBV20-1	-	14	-	TGCAGTGCTAGTTGGGTGGGGGGAGACACTGAAGCTTTCTTT	CSASWVGGDTEAFF
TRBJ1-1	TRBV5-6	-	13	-	TGTGCCAGCAGTCTCGGCCCGGTGCCGGGAGCTTTCTTT	CASSLGPVPGAFF
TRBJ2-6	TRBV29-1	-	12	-	TGCAGCGTCAACTCTGGGGCCAACGTCCTGACTTTC	CSVNSGANVLTF
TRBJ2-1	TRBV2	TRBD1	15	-	TGTGCCATCAGACCGGGACAGGGGGCACGGAATGAGCAGTTCTTC	CAIRPGQGARNEQFF
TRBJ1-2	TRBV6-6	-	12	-	TGTGCCAGCAGGACAGAAAACTATGGCTACACCTTC	CASRTENYGYTF
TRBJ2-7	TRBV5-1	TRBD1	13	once	TGCGCCAGCAGCCTGGGACAGGGGAGGGAGCAGTACTTC	CASSLGQGREQYF
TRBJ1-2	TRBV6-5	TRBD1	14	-	TGTGCCAGCACCATACTGGGACAGTCCTATGGCTACACCTTC	CASTILGQSYGYTF
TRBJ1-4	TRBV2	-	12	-	TGTGCCAGCACTAGGGGCGGTGAAAAACTGTTTTTT	CASTRGGEKLFF
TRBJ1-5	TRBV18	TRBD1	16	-	TGTGCCAGCTCACGACTACCGGGACAGGGGGGTCAGCCCCAGCATTTT	CASSRLPGQGGQPQHF
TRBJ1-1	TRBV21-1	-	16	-	TGTGCCAGCAGCAAAGGGCCGGGACACACGAACACTGAAGCTTTCTTT	CASSKGPGHTNTEAFF
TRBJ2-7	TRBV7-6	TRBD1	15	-	TGTGCCAGCAGCTTCTCCGGGACAGGCCCCTACGAGCAGTACTTC	CASSFSGTGPYEQYF
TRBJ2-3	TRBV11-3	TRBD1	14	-	TGTGCCAGCAGCCGACGACAGGGTCCAGATACGCAGTATTTT	CASSRRQGPDTQYF
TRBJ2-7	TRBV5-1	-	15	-	TGCGCCAGCAGCTTGGCAGGGGACACCGTCTACGAGCAGTACTTC	CASSLAGDTVYEQYF
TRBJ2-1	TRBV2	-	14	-	TGTGCCAGCAGTGAAGCGCGGGGAAGGGATGAGCAGTTCTTC	CASSEARGRDEQFF
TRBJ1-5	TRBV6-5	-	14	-	TGTGCCAGCAGCCTCCGGGACATCCGTCAGCCCCAGCATTTT	CASSLRDIRQPQHF
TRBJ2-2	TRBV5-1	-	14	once	TGCGCCAGCAGCTTCAATAGCGAGACCGGGGAGCTGTTTTTT	CASSFNSETGELFF
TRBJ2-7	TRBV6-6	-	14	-	TGTGCCAGCATAGGGATCGACAGCTCCTACGAGCAGTACTTC	CASIGIDSSYEQYF
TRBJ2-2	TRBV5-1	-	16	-	TGCGCCAGCAGCATAAACGGGGGATCGAACACCGGGGAGCTGTTTTTT	CASSINGGSNTGELFF
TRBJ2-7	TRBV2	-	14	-	TGTGCCAGCATTAGCAGAATCGAATCCTACGAGCAGTACTTC	CASISRIESYEQYF
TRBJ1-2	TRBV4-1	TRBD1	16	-	TGCGCCAGCAGCCAAGAGCCGGGACAGGGTTCGGGGGGCTACACCTTC	CASSQEPGQGSGGYTF
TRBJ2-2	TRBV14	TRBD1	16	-	TGTGCCAGCAGCCCACAGGGGCATAAGAACACCGGGGAGCTGTTTTTT	CASSPQGHKNTGELFF
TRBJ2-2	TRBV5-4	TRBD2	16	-	TGTGCCAGCAGCAGGGGACTAGCGGGGGGCACCGGGGAGCTGTTTTTT	CASSRGLAGGTGELFF
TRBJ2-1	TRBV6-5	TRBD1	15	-	TGTGCCAGCAGAACGGCAGGGGGCCCCGACGATGAGCAGTTCTTC	CASRTAGGPDDEQFF
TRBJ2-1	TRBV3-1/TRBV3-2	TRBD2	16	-	TGTGCCAGCAGCCAAGTGCTAGCGGGGGGGCGCGGTGAGCAGTTCTTC	CASSQVLAGGRGEQFF
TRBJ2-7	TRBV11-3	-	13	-	TGTGCCAGCAGCTTTAGAGGATGGTACGAGCAGTACTTC	CASSFRGWYEQYF
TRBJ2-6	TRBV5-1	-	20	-	TGCGCCAGCAGCACTACACCCTGGGGGGACAGAACCTCTGGGGCCAACGTCCTGACTTTC	CASSTTPWGDRTSGANVLTF
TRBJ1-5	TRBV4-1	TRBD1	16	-	TGCGCCAGCAGCCAAGGGGACAGGGGTCGGGGTCAGCCCCAGCATTTT	CASSQGDRGRGQPQHF
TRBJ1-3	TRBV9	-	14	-	TGTGCCAGCAGCGTAGCAGACTCTGGAAACACCATATATTTT	CASSVADSGNTIYF
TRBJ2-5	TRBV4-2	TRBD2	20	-	TGTGCCAGCAGCCAAGAGGCCTCCCGGGGACTAGCGGGGGGGAGAGAGACCCAGTACTTC	CASSQEASRGLAGGRETQYF
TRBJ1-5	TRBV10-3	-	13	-	TGTGCCATCAGGGACGGGGGCAATCAGCCCCAGCATTTT	CAIRDGGNQPQHF
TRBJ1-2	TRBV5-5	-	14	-	TGTGCCAGCAGCTTGGAACACGCTAACTATGGCTACACCTTC	CASSLEHANYGYTF
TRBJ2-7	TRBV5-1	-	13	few	TGCGCCAGCAGCTTGGCGGAGGGCTACGAGCAGTACTTC	CASSLAEGYEQYF
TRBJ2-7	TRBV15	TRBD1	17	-	TGTGCCACCAGCAGAGATCGGGGGACAGGGCGTCTGTACGAGCAGTACTTC	CATSRDRGTGRLYEQYF
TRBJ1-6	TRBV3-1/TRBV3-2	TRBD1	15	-	TGTGCCAGCAGCCAACGGACAGGGGCGCGTTCACCCCTCCACTTT	CASSQRTGARSPLHF
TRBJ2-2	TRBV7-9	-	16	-	TGTGCCAGCAGCTTAGAACGGGGGGCATACACCGGGGAGCTGTTTTTT	CASSLERGAYTGELFF
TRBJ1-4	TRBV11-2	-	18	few	TGTGCCAGCAGCTACTATCTGGACAGTTCGTCAACTAATGAAAAACTGTTTTTT	CASSYYLDSSSTNEKLFF
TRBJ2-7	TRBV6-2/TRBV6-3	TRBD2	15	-	TGTGCCAGCAGTTACCCTAGCGGGGGATCCTACGAGCAGTACTTC	CASSYPSGGSYEQYF
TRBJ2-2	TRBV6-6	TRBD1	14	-	TGTGCCAGCAGTTACACAGGGGACACCGGGGAGCTGTTTTTT	CASSYTGDTGELFF
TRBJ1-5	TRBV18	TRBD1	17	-	TGTGCCAGCTCACTCTTTGGACAGGGGGCTGGCAATCAGCCCCAGCATTTT	CASSLFGQGAGNQPQHF
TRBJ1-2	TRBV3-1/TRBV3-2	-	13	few	TGTGCCAGCAGCCCGCTGGGGGGGCACGGCTACACCTTC	CASSPLGGHGYTF
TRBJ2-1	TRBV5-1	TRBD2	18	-	TGCGCCAGCAGCCCACTAGTTCTGTTAGCGGGGGCGCGCAGTGAGCAGTTCTTC	CASSPLVLLAGARSEQFF
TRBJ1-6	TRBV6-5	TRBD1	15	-	TGTGCCAGCAGTTCCGGGACAGGGGCTGATTCACCCCTCCACTTT	CASSSGTGADSPLHF
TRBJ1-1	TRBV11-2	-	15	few	TGTGCCAGCAGCTTAGGGGACTGGGTTAACACTGAAGCTTTCTTT	CASSLGDWVNTEAFF
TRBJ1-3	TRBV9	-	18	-	TGTGCCAGCAGCGTAGGATGGGGGGGCAGGGGAACTGGAAACACCATATATTTT	CASSVGWGGRGTGNTIYF